This TCR beta chain originates from a study of shared clonotypes between healthy human individuals. Whole-study findings and limits: Some clonotypes were shared by all four sorted-subset donors, while others were not shared. The non-shared ones had lower generation probabilities than the shared ones.

Concerning this clone: Its target is not known.

Deep-level assay runs were performed. Each sorted subset replicate got 200 ng genomic DNA, roughly 30,000 genomes. Using immunoSEQ multiplex PCR, the repertoire was profiled, and TCRdb retains in-frame clones only, with some absent. The data show about 600,000 clones, 97% seen once. The CDR3 runs to 16 residues. The gene calls are TRBV21-1 and TRBJ1-2. TRBV21-1 is a listed pseudogene. The sequence was obtained from a woman aged 25 to 39 in good health. Specimen: naive CD4+ T cells sorted from blood. Subset denoted: CD45RA+ positively selected. CDR3: CASSKVLLMPGYGYTF. Here the CDR3 DNA reads TGTGCCAGCAGCAAAGTCTTGCTTATGCCGGGCTATGGCTACACCTTC.